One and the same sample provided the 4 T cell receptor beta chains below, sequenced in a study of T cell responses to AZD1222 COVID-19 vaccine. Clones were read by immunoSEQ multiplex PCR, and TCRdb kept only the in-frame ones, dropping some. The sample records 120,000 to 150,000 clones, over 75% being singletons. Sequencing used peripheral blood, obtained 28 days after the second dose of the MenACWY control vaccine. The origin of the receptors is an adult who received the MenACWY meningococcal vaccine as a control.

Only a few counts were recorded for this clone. The CDR3, as DNA: TGTGCCAGCAGTTTTCGAAATTCACCCCTCCACTTT. As protein: CASSFRNSPLHF. The chain couples TRBV12-3 or TRBV12-4 to TRBJ1-6; D uncertain. The CDR3 has 12 residues. Trimming removed 3 bases at V and 7 bases at J, with 4 bases between.

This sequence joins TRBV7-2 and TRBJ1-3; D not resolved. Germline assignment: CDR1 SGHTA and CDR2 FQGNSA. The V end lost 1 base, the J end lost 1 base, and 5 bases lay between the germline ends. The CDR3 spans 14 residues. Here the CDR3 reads CASSLGVSGNTIYF. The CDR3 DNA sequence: TGTGCCAGCAGCTTAGGGGTTTCTGGAAACACCATATATTTT.

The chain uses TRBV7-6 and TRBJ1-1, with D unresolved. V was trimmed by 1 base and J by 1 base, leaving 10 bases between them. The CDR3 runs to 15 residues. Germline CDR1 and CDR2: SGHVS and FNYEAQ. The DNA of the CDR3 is TGTGCCAGCAGCTTAGGAGGGATTCGGAACACTGAAGCTTTCTTT. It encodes CASSLGGIRNTEAFF.

For the CDR3, the DNA is TGCAGTGCTAGCTTGGATGAAAAACTGTTTTTT. This gives the protein CSASLDEKLFF. V and J are TRBV20-1 and TRBJ1-4; the D is unclear. Trimming pared 3 bases from V and 6 bases from J, leaving 5 bases between. The CDR3 is made up of 11 amino acids. Per the germline V gene, CDR1 is DFQATT and CDR2 is SNEGSKA (reference sequence).